This TCR beta chain was observed in a study of beta chain features in type 1 diabetes. Whole-study findings and limits: TCRB CDR3s from Type 1 diabetes patients were moderately but significantly shorter in all four CD4+ subsets.

V dropped 4 bases and J dropped 1 base, with 10 bases sitting between them. CDR1 is SQVTM, CDR2 ANQGSEA, per germline. The CDR3 has 13 amino acids. Since all of the isolated RNA was reverse transcribed, expressed TCRB transcripts were what got sequenced. The method was immunoSEQ multiplex PCR; TCRdb's version includes in-frame clones alone and lacks a portion of them. The sample carries 300,000 or so clones, roughly 13% recorded once. This clone was counted between two and nine times. Its antigen is not identified. This receptor was obtained from a woman aged 18-29 years with type 1 diabetes. The specimen was naive CD4+ T cells from blood. The gene calls are TRBV29-1 and TRBJ1-1; D not certain. The CDR3 DNA reads as TGCAGCGTTGCCCGGGGAAGGAACACTGAAGCTTTCTTT. Protein product: CSVARGRNTEAFF.